The entry below gives a single T cell receptor (beta chain) sequence along with its context. Its antigen is still unknown. No clone much larger than this one lies a single base away; base qualities are absent. These data originate in a study of blood T cell repertoires in COVID-19 (dated by TCRdb to 2018 to 2021). As for the study more broadly: Collaborator samples came from the United States, Italy and Spain and covered acute and convalescent phases of COVID-19. The material from the prospective study consisted of cDNA or gDNA derived from T cells, B-cell-depleted T cells, or PBMCs. The dataset comprised deeply sampled blood TCRbeta repertoires from subjects exposed to, actively infected with, or recovered from COVID-19. The repertoires were made available in a free public database intended to serve as a resource for research on the immune response to SARS-CoV-2. Samples were obtained from the ongoing ImmuneRACE study (first 160 participants) and from over 1,000 subjects provided by 6 global collaborators. Nearly every sample came with metadata listing a de-identified subject ID, COVID-19 status, age in years and sex. HLA class I and class II types, where available, came from metadata supplied by the sample provider rather than from assay-based typing.

TCRbeta CDR3 regions were amplified from genomic DNA by means of the immunoSEQ Assay, a bias-controlled multiplex PCR. As for the original processing: The number of nucleated cells in each sample was estimated by amplification of reference gene primers within the assay. To quantify the absolute abundance of each unique TCRbeta CDR3 rearrangement, sequence reads were collapsed and filtered. For each sample, productive Simpson clonality was calculated as the square root of Simpson's diversity index across productive rearrangements. The table comes from immuneACCESS by way of TCRdb, which keeps in-frame sequences with V and J called. Part of the clones is missing from these tables; in studies checked, under half for an unresolved V gene and the rest for unknown reasons. For V, J and clone size, that table is used; D and trimming come from the DNA. This sample is represented by about 220,000 clones; 83% of them were singletons. Of the sample, 3% to 4% falls within the top ten clones.

V ends up 5 bases short and J 5 bases short, with an unmatched junction base count of 13. The CDR3 contains 16 residues, cysteine and phenylalanine counted. Only the CDR3 DNA is retained, 48 bases long and in frame from the first base. Sequences LNHDA (CDR1) and SQIVND (CDR2) are obtained from the germline V gene (reference sequence). Broader findings and caveats from the paper: The amount of clinical and demographic metadata varied by source and participant and was provided uncurated.

Enrolling through a virtual design, the prospective study's participants ranged in age from roughly 18 to 89 years and lived across 24 United States geographic areas. Cohort assignment in the prospective study relied on participant-reported clinical history from a screening survey and a study questionnaire. Exposed participants had been in contact with someone with a PCR-confirmed or clinician-diagnosed COVID-19 case within 2 weeks of study entry. In the prospective study, mobile phlebotomists collected whole blood, serum and a nasopharyngeal or oropharyngeal swab from each participant. Participants in the prospective study had the option to provide additional blood draws and questionnaires over a roughly 2-month period. Blood samples from the prospective study were shipped frozen or at room temperature prior to DNA extraction.

The sample taken for sequencing was PBMCs or T cells enriched from blood (not recorded which). This sequence was found in a woman in her forties who had been exposed to COVID-19. In this chain, TRBV19 is recombined with TRBJ2-5; TRBD2 lines up with 8 middle nucleotides. CDR3 protein: CASSPQPAGGAETQYF. In nucleotides, the sequence is TGTGCCAGTAGTCCCCAACCTGCGGGGGGCGCTGAGACCCAGTACTTC.